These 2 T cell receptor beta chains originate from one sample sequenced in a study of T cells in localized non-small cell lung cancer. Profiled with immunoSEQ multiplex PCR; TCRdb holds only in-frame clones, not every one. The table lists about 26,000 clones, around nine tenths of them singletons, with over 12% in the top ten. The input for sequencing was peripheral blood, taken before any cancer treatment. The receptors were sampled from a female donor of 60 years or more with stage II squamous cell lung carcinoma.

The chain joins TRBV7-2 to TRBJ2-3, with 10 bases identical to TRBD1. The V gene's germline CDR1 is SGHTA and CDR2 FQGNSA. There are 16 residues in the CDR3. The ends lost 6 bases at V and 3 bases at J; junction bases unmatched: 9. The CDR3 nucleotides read TGTGCCAGCAGTCCCGCCGGGACAGGGGTTACAGATACGCAGTATTTT. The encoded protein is CASSPAGTGVTDTQYF.

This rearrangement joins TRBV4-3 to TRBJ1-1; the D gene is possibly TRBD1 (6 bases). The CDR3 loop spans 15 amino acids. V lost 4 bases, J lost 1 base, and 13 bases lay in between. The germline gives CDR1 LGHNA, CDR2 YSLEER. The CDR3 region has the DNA TGCGCCAGCAGCCGAGGTAGGGGGGGGAACACTGAAGCTTTCTTT. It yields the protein CASSRGRGGNTEAFF.